This paragraph reports one T cell receptor beta chain. Isolation of CD8+ and CD4+ T cells was performed negatively, whereas enrichment of TEMRA cells was done by FACS. The CDR3 has 15 residues. Trimming took 0 bases from V and 11 from J, leaving 17 bases between them. Germline V CDR1 and CDR2: LNHDA, SQIVND (reference sequence). RNA totalling about 0.45 to 1 ug underwent reverse transcription with random hexamers. Each CDR3 protein is one row after TCRdb ran MiXCR on the immunoSEQ multiplex PCR reads. The sample has about 250,000 distinct CDR3 sequences, 85% to 95% seen once. The record originates from a study of CD8 T cells in Susac syndrome.

Sequencing input: CD4+ T cells from PBMCs. The chain uses TRBV19 and TRBJ1-5, with D hard to call. This sequence originates from a human donor with multiple sclerosis. The CDR3 DNA is TGTGCCAGTAGTATAGACCCGGATAGTGGCGGGGCCCAGCATTTT. It yields the protein CASSIDPDSGGAQHF.